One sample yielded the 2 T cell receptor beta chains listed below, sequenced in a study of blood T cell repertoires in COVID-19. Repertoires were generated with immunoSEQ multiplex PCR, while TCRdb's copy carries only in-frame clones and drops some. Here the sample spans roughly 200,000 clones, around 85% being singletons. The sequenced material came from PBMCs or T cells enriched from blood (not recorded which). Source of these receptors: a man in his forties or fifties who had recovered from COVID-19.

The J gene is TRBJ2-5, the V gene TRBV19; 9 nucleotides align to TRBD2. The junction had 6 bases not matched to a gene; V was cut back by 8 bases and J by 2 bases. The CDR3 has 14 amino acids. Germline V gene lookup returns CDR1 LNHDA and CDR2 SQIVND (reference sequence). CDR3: CASSGLAIQETQYF. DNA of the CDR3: TGTGCCAGTTCCGGACTAGCGATACAAGAGACCCAGTACTTC.

The CDR3 region is CASSLWASGSTDTQYF. The DNA of the CDR3 is TGCGCCAGCAGCTTGTGGGCTAGCGGGAGCACAGATACGCAGTATTTT. The chain couples TRBV5-1 to TRBJ2-3; TRBD2 matches at 8 bases. The trim removed 1 base at V and 0 bases at J, leaving 4 bases unmatched. The CDR3 sequence is 16 residues long. The germline V gene has CDR1 SGHRS and CDR2 YFSETQ.